This TCR beta chain was sequenced for a study of cytomegalovirus exposure and HLA in healthy donors (dated by TCRdb to the late 2010s). For the wider study: According to an earlier analysis of around 600 of the donors, some 170 million T cells yielded 120 million or so unique TCR beta sequences and more than 250 Gb of sequence data. All discovery cohort repertoires had been generated using a single sequencing platform. To predict cytomegalovirus infection status, the study combined high-throughput TCR immunosequencing, statistical association of individual TCRs with disease status, and machine learning. A later analysis re-examined previously published TCR beta repertoires from about 700 donors and added high-resolution HLA genotyping to investigate patterns of TCR occurrence. Alongside the repertoire data, information on donor age, sex, ethnicity and CMV serostatus was compiled. In the later analysis, no new phenotypic data were used to find candidate immune exposures; instead, reliance was placed on TCR beta sequences and their occurrence across donors. Several DR-DQ haplotypes were treated as single units for association and clustering because of strong linkage in the cohort. HLA typing included class I and class II loci at four-digit resolution. In an earlier analysis of several hundred of the donors, high-throughput TCR beta sequencing was used to judge whether each TCR beta V gene segment behaved as functional or pseudogenic. Of the roughly 400 genotyped donors, about 84% fell in the genetic ancestry cluster associated with self-reported Caucasian donors. Roughly 300 gigabases of sequencing data and approximately 85 million unique TCR sequences were included in an early release covering about 700 HLA-typed donors. The study aimed to test whether signatures of past pathogen exposure could be identified by cataloging public T cell receptors. Along with the approximately 650-subject first cohort, a separate validation cohort of around 110 different subjects was used. The number of typed donors differed by locus: about 620-640 for A, B, C, DRB1 and DQB1; approximately 540 for DQA1; around 610 for DPA1; and 400 to 480 for DPB1. The study used immunosequencing to profile the T cell repertoires of hundreds of subjects and linked those repertoires to cytomegalovirus serostatus. Across some 400 genotyped donors of the cohort, an average of about 240,000 unique TCR beta nucleotide sequences per donor were sequenced, and roughly 17% of those sequences were non-productive. In a later genetic analysis, genome-wide SNP genotypes for about 65% of the 666 donors were used, and that subset was treated as a discovery cohort. What the research found in general, with its limitations: A later genetic analysis reported fewer N-insertions in productive TCRs among donors in an Asian-associated ancestry cluster than the approximately 670-donor mean. Because the 87-base-pair reads could not distinguish some IMGT-functional V segments, including TRBV6-2 and TRBV6-3, those segments were excluded. In this cohort, only TCR beta chains were sequenced, and detectable features were limited by the absence of alpha or paired-chain data. In vitro tests confirmed that a few of the cytomegalovirus-associated TCR beta chains recognize cytomegalovirus antigens. Presence/absence analyses assumed roughly uniform sequencing depth across donors, an assumption that may not hold. A further reported finding was that TCR beta sequences accurately predicted the HLA-A and HLA-B alleles for most subjects in the first cohort. In a later analysis, around 17,000 TCR beta sequences were associated with specific HLA alleles at a false discovery rate of 0.05. In both the original and validation cohorts, the classifier was reported to diagnose cytomegalovirus status with high specificity and sensitivity. The study listed 150 to 200 TCR beta chains as associated with cytomegalovirus. A later genetic analysis associated a missense DCLRE1C variant with V-gene and J-gene trimming of TCR beta chains, and an independent cohort replicated the association. A cluster of highly shared sequence variants was judged likely to be a technical artifact of the sequencing pipeline. Correlated functional status among segregating V segments might reflect linkage disequilibrium, but an unknown experimental factor could not be ruled out. Across donors, most TCR sequences were observed very rarely, whereas some public TCRs were present in many individuals. A later analysis found that TCR association rates varied across HLA loci, with DRB1 alleles showing the most associated TCRs and HLA-C alleles the fewest. A later analysis found that most CMV-associated TCR beta chains appeared HLA-restricted, with HLA associations seemingly driven largely by CMV exposure. According to the authors, the approach could potentially be generalized to other disease states and immunological phenotypes. In an earlier analysis of a few hundred of the donors, most TCR beta V segments were observed in productive rearrangements about 87% or about 30% of the time, broadly matching IMGT annotations. Strong co-occurrence of HLA alleles, especially DR and DQ, made assigning TCR associations to individual alleles difficult. HLA typing was unavailable for some donors at each locus, so association tests used only the typed subset. Compared with equally common non-associated chains, HLA-associated TCR beta chains in a later analysis were more clonally expanded and had lower generation probabilities. For the cohort, immune exposure information was limited to CMV serostatus. The earlier analysis of 587 of the donors excluded 15 to 20 rarely observed V segments, including chromosome 9 orphons, because counts were too low. In a later analysis, several top co-occurrence clusters were reported to appear linked to parvovirus B19, influenza, CMV and Epstein-Barr virus.

This clone occurred once. The antigen it recognizes is unknown. Per-nucleotide qualities are absent, and no much larger clonotype sits a single base away. CDR1 and CDR2 were assigned from the germline V gene (reference sequence) as DFQATT and SNEGSKA. Taken from cysteine to phenylalanine, the CDR3 has 11 residues. The DNA shown is the 33-base CDR3, in frame from base 1. V is reduced by 5 bases and J by 8 bases, leaving a spacing of 12 bases between them. The method was the immunoSEQ multiplex PCR assay. The multiplex PCR relied on a mix of 60 forward primers for TCR Vbeta segments and 13 reverse primers for TCR Jbeta segments. The CDR3 region of rearranged TCR beta genes was amplified from genomic DNA with a multiplex PCR assay. Amplified TCR beta libraries were sequenced as 87-base-pair reads on the Illumina HiSeq System. The paper's processing steps were these. Across the 670 or so repertoires, a later analysis counted tens of millions of unique TCR beta chains, 9 million to 14 million of which were shared by at least two donors. A nearest-neighbor algorithm error-corrected the raw reads and collapsed the reads into unique sequences, merging closely related sequences to remove PCR and sequencing errors. CDR3 sequences were aligned to IMGT reference sequences to assign V, D and J gene segments. For a sequence to be retained, a match of at least six nucleotides was required to both a V gene segment and a J gene segment. A rearrangement was called productive if the CDR3 had no stop codons and remained in frame with V and J, and every other rearrangement was called non-productive. CDR3 was defined according to IMGT convention as the region running from the second conserved V-encoded cysteine to the conserved J-encoded phenylalanine. In an earlier analysis of roughly 610 of the donors, sequences lacking an unambiguous match to a single V gene segment were excluded. In an earlier analysis of several hundred of the donors, V segments were called functional above 56.7% productive rearrangements and were called segregating when the between-donor standard deviation exceeded 5%. To diagnose cytomegalovirus status from the catalog of TCR beta chain sequences, a statistical classification framework was built. In a later analysis, TCR nucleotide sequences were compared against IMGT/GENE-DB human TR gene sequences so that V and J genes could be assigned. A later analysis assigned CDR3 sequences and most-parsimonious VDJ recombination scenarios with the TCRdist pipeline. A later analysis defined each TCR beta chain by its CDR3 amino acid sequence plus V-gene family, and excluded reads lacking a unique V-gene family. A later analysis removed 500 to 650 highly shared, low-generation-probability nucleotide sequences to deal with suspected cross-contamination and a sequencing artifact. In a later analysis, a clonal expansion index was calculated for each public chain from normalized within-repertoire ranks of inferred template counts. In a later analysis, generation probabilities were computed using a VDJ recombination model fitted to out-of-frame rearrangements, and the results were checked against IGoR. In a later analysis, TCR-TCR, TCR-HLA and TCR-CMV co-occurrence was scored with hypergeometric tests, and a repertoire-size bias correction was applied to TCR pairs. False discovery rates were estimated in a later analysis by permuting HLA or CMV assignments 20 times. A later analysis grouped co-occurring TCRs with DBSCAN, adding TCRdist sequence similarity when clustering within HLA-allele-positive subsets. Repertoires with fewer than 30,000 or more than 120,000 public chains, plus five repertoires with anomalous nucleotide sharing, were excluded from co-occurrence clustering. The table comes from immuneACCESS by way of TCRdb, which keeps in-frame sequences with V and J called. Part of the clones is missing from these tables; in studies checked, under half for an unresolved V gene and the rest for unknown reasons. V and J calls and clone size come straight from that table; D and trimming were deduced from the DNA. This sample lists 150,000 to 200,000 clones; about nine tenths were detected once. Of the sample, approximately 1.1% falls within the top ten clones.

The cohort comprised 670 or so healthy bone marrow donors. At the time of sampling, every cohort member was nominally healthy, though immune exposures that went unrecorded were likely present. The donor tested CMV seronegative, placing the donor among the approximately 400 seronegative members of the cohort. A peripheral blood sample was provided by each donor, and peripheral blood mononuclear cells were used for TCR beta sequencing. The Qiagen DNeasy Blood Extraction Kit was used to extract genomic DNA from the blood cell samples. The clonotype originates from a boy between 2 and 15 years old in good health and CMV-seronegative. Material: PBMCs. The chain was built from TRBV20-1 and TRBJ1-2; TRBD1 is a weak D gene call, 6 bases matching. CDR3 sequence: CSALDRSGYTF. The nucleotide sequence reads as follows: TGCAGTGCTCTAGACAGGTCCGGCTACACCTTC.